The TCR beta chain described here comes from a study of molecular identifiers for immune sequencing clone quantification. Study-level findings and limits: Clones of above 20 RNA copies carried over 99% of effector molecules; in naive cells they carried under 1%. Highly expanded clone sizes could be underestimated by identical TCR molecules sharing a barcode.

The use of previously described methods and listed TCR primers produced the bulk TCR libraries. TCRdb re-derived calls from the PCR reads in MiXCR, one entry per CDR3 protein. The sample lists about 630,000 distinct CDR3 sequences; around 25% were seen once. Concerning this clonotype: Its matching antigen is unknown. A single base separates this from a much larger clone, so it may be a read error.

Using 10%, 30% or 50% RNA, naive CD8 libraries were derived from roughly 20,000 to 1,000,000 sorted cells. Germline V gene lookup returns CDR1 SNHLY and CDR2 FYNNEI. CDR3 length: 13 residues. V was cut by 4 bases and J by 4 bases, with 10 bases left in between. The chain uses TRBV2 and TRBJ2-5; D unresolved. The sequence was collected from a human donor in good health. Some libraries in this study had Jurkat cell RNA spiked in. Sequenced input: naive CD8+ T cells from blood, with Jurkat cell RNA spiked in. Subset defined: FACS-sorted CD8+CD4-CCR7+CD45RA+ naive T cells. CDR3 bases: TGTGCCAGCAGTGTCTGTCTCTCAGAGACCCAGTACTTC. Translated, it gives CASSVCLSETQYF.